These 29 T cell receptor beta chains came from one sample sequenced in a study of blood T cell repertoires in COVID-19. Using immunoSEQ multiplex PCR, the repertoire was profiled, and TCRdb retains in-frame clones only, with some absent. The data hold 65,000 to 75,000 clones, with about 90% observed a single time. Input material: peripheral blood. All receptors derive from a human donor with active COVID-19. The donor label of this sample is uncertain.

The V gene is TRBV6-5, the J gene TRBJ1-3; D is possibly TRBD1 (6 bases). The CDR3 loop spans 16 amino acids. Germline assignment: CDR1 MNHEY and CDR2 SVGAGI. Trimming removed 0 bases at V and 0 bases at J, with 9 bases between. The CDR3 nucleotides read TGTGCCAGCAGTTACTCGACAGGTAGCTCTGGAAACACCATATATTTT. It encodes CASSYSTGSSGNTIYF.

The CDR3 nucleotides read TGTGCCAGCAGCAAAGGACAGGGGATCTACGAGCAGTACTTC. As protein: CASSKGQGIYEQYF. The chain carries TRBV9 and TRBJ2-7, with 9 bases aligning to TRBD1. Trimming cost V 4 bases and J 3 bases; bases outside gene matches: 5. The germline gives CDR1 SGDLS, CDR2 YYNGEE. The CDR3 runs 14 residues.

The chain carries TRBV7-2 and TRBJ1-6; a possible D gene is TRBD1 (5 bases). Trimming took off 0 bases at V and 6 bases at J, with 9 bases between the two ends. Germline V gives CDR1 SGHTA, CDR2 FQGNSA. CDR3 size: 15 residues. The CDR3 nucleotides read TGTGCCAGCAGCTTAGCCCAGGGAATTAATTCACCCCTCCACTTT. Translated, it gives CASSLAQGINSPLHF.

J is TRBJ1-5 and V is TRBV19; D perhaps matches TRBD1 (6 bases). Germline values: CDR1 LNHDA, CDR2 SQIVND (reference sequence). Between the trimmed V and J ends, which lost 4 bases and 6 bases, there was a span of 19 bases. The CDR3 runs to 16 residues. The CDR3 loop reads CASSTIDGTRVQPQHF. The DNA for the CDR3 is TGTGCCAGTAGTACTATCGACGGGACACGTGTTCAGCCCCAGCATTTT. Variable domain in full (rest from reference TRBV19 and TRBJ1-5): DGGITQSPKYLFRKEGQNVTLSCEQNLNHDAMYWYRQDPGQGLRLIYYSQIVNDFQKGDIAEGYSVSREKKESFPLTVTSAQKNPTAFYLCASSTIDGTRVQPQHFGDGTRLSIL.

The CDR3: CASSPMNLKNSPLHF. In DNA form, the CDR3 reads TGTGCCAGCAGCCCGATGAACTTAAAAAATTCACCCCTCCACTTT. This sequence joins TRBV7-9 and TRBJ1-6; D unclear. This CDR3 is built from 15 residues. Germline lookup yields CDR1 SEHNR and CDR2 FQNEAQ (reference sequence). V was trimmed by 5 bases and J by 7 bases, leaving 15 bases between them. The full variable domain, with the rest looked up from reference TRBV7-9 and TRBJ1-6, is DTGVSQNPRHKITKRGQNVTFRCDPISEHNRLYWYRQTLGQGPEFLTYFQNEAQLEKSRLLSDRFSAERPKGSFSTLEIQRTEQGDSAMYLCASSPMNLKNSPLHFGNGTRLTVT.

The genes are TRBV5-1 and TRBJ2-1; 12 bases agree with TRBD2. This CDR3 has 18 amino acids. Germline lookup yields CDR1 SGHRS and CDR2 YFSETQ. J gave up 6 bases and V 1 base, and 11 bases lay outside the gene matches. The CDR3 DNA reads TGCGCCAGCAGCTTGCGGACTCTAGCGGGAGGGTCGGGCAATGAGCAGTTCTTC. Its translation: CASSLRTLAGGSGNEQFF.

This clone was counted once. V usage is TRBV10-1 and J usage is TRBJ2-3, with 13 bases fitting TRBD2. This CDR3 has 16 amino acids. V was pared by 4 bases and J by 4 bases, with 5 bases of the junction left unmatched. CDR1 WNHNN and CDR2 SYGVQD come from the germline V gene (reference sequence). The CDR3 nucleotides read TGCGCCAGCAGTGGGACTAGCGGGAGCGGCGCAGATACGCAGTATTTT. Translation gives CASSGTSGSGADTQYF.

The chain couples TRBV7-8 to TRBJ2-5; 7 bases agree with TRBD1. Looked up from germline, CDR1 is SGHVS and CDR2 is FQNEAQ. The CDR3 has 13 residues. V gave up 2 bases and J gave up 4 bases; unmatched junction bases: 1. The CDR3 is CASSLRQGETQYF. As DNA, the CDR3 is TGTGCCAGCAGCTTACGACAGGGAGAGACCCAGTACTTC.

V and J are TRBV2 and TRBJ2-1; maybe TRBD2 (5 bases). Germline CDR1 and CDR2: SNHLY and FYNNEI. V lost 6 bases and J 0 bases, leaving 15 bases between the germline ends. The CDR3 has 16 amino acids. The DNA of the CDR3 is TGTGCCAGCAGATCGAATTTAGGGAGCTCCTACAATGAGCAGTTCTTC. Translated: CASRSNLGSSYNEQFF.

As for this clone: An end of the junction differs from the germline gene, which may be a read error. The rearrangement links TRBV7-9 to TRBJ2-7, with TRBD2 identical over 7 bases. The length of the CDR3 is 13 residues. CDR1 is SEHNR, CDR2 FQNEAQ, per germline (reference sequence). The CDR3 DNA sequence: TGTGCCAGCAGCTTAACGGGGGAGGGTGCTCCCTCCTTC. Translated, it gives CASSLTGEGAPSF.

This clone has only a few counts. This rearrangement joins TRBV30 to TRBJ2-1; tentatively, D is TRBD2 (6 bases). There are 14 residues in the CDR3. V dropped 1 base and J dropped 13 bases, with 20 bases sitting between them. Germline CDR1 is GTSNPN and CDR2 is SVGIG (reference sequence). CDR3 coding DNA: TGTGCCTGGAGTGCTTCTAGCGTCCCGGGTCGCCAGTTCTTC. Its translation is CAWSASSVPGRQFF.

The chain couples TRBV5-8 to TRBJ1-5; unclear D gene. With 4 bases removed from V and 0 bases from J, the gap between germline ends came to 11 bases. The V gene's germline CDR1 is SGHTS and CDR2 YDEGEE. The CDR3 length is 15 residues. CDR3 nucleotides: TGTGCCAGCAGCGGTCGGACTGTTAGCAATCAGCCCCAGCATTTT. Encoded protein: CASSGRTVSNQPQHF.

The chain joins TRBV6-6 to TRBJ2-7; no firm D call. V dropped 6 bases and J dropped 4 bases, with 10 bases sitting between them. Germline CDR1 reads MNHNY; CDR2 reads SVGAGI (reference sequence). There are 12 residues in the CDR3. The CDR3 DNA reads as TGTGCCAGCAGCCCAGGCACGTACGAGCAGTACTTC. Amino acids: CASSPGTYEQYF.

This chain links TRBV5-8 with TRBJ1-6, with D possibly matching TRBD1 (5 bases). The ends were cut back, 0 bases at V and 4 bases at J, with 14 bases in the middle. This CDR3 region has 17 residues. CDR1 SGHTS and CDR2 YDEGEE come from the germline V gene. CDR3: CASSLAGGSSYNSPLHF. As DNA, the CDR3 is TGTGCCAGCAGCTTGGCCGGGGGAAGCTCATATAATTCACCCCTCCACTTT. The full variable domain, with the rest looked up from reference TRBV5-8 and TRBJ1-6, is EAGVTQSPTHLIKTRGQQATLRCSPISGHTSVYWYQQALGLGLQFLLWYDEGEERNRGNFPPRFSGRQFPNYSSELNVNALELEDSALYLCASSLAGGSSYNSPLHFGNGTRLTVT.

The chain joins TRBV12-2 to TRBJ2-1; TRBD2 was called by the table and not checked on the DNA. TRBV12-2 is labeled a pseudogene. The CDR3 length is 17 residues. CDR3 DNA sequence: TGTGCAAGTCGCTTAGCGCGTCCCGGACTAGCGGGAGATGAGCAGTTCTTC. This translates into CASRLARPGLAGDEQFF.

In nucleotides, the CDR3 is TGTGCCAGCAGCGGGACTAGCGTGGGGCAAGAGACCCAGTACTTC. Translated: CASSGTSVGQETQYF. The chain is built from TRBV28 and TRBJ2-5, with 10 nucleotides matching TRBD2. CDR1 MDHEN and CDR2 SYDVKM come from the germline V gene. Trimming removed 6 bases from V and 2 bases from J; junction bases left unmatched: 6. The CDR3 extends over 15 amino acids.

The CDR3 nucleotides are TGCGCCAGCAGCCCGGGAGCGGGACACACCGGGGAGCTGTTTTTT. It is translated as CASSPGAGHTGELFF. This chain links TRBV10-1 with TRBJ2-2; 7 bases map to TRBD2. CDR1 and CDR2 from the germline V gene are WNHNN and SYGVQD (reference sequence). The CDR3 loop spans 15 amino acids. The V segment lost 6 bases and the J segment 3 bases; nucleotides outside the gene matches: 7.

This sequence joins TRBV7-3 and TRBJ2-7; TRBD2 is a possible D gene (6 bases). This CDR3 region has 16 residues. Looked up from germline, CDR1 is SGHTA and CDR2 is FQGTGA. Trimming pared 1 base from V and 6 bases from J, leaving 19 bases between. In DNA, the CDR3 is TGTGCCAGCAGCTTAAGAAGGCGGGATGAAGGAGGCGAGCAGTACTTC. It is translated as CASSLRRRDEGGEQYF. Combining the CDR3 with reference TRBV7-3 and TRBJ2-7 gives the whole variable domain GAGVSQTPSNKVTEKGKYVELRCDPISGHTALYWYRQSLGQGPEFLIYFQGTGAADDSGLPNDRFFAVRPEGSVSTLKIQRTERGDSAVYLCASSLRRRDEGGEQYFGPGTRLTVT.

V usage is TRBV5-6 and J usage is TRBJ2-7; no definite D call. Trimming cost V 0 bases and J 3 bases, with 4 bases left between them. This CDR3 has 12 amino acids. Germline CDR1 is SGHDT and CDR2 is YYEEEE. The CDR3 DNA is TGTGCCAGCAGCTTGGCCAGCTACGAGCAGTACTTC. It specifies CASSLASYEQYF.

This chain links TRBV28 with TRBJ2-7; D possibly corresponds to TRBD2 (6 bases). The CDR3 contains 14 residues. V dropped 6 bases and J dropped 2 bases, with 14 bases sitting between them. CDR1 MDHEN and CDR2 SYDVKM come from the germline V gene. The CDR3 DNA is TGTGCCAGCAGGAACGTTGTAGCGGCCTACGAGCAGTACTTC. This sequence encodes CASRNVVAAYEQYF.

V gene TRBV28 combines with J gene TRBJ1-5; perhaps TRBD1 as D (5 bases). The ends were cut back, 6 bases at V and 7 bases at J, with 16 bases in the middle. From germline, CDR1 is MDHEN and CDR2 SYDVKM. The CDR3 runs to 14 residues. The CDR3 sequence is CASSPGGGTQPQHF. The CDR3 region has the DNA TGTGCCAGCAGCCCTGGGGGGGGGACCCAGCCCCAGCATTTT. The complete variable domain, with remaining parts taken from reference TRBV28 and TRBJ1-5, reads DVKVTQSSRYLVKRTGEKVFLECVQDMDHENMFWYRQDPGLGLRLIYFSYDVKMKEKGDIPEGYSVSREKKERFSLILESASTNQTSMYLCASSPGGGTQPQHFGDGTRLSIL.

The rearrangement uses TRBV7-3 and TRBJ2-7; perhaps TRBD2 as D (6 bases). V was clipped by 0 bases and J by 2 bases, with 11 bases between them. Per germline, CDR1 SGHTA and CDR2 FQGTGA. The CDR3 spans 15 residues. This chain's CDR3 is CASSLTPGVTYEQYF. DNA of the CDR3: TGTGCCAGCAGCTTAACTCCGGGGGTGACCTACGAGCAGTACTTC. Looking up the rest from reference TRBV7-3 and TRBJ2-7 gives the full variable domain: GAGVSQTPSNKVTEKGKYVELRCDPISGHTALYWYRQSLGQGPEFLIYFQGTGAADDSGLPNDRFFAVRPEGSVSTLKIQRTERGDSAVYLCASSLTPGVTYEQYFGPGTRLTVT.

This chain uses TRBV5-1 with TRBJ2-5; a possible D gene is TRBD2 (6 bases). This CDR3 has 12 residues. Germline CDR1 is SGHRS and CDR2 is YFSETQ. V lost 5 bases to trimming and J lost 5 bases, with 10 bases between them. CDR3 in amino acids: CASRGGDETQYF. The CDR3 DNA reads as TGCGCCAGCAGAGGAGGGGACGAGACCCAGTACTTC.

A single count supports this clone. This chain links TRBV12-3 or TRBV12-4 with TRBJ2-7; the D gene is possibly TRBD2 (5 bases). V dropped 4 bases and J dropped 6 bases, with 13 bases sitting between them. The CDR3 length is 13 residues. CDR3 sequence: CASSWTENLEQYF. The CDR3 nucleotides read TGTGCCAGCAGTTGGACTGAGAACCTCGAGCAGTACTTC.

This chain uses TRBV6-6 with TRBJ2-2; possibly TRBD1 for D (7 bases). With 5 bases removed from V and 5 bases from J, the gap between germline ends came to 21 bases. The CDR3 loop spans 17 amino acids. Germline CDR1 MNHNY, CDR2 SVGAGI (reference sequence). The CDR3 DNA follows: TGTGCCAGCAGTCCCCCGCGGAGGGGGCTTGTGACCGGGGAGCTGTTTTTT. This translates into CASSPPRRGLVTGELFF.

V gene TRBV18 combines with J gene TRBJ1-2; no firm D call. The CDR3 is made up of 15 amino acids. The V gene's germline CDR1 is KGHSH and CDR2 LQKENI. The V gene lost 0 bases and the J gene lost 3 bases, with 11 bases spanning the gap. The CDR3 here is CASSPPVRRDYGYTF. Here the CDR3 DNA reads TGTGCCAGCTCACCACCGGTGCGGCGGGACTATGGCTACACCTTC. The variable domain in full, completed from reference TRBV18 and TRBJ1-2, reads NAGVMQNPRHLVRRRGQEARLRCSPMKGHSHVYWYRQLPEEGLKFMVYLQKENIIDESGMPKERFSAEFPKEGPSILRIQQVVRGDSAAYFCASSPPVRRDYGYTFGSGTRLTVV.

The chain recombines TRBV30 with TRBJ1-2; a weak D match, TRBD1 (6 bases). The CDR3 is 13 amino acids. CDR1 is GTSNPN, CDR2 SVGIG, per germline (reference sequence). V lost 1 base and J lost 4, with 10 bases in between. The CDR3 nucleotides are TGTGCCTGGAGTGGGGTCAGGGGCTATGGCTACACCTTC. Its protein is CAWSGVRGYGYTF.

The CDR3 spells CASSHRQGVNEQFF. The CDR3 DNA reads TGTGCCAGCTCCCACCGACAGGGTGTGAATGAGCAGTTCTTC. This rearrangement joins TRBV18 to TRBJ2-1; 7 nucleotides agree with TRBD1. Germline CDR1 is KGHSH and CDR2 is LQKENI. J gave up 7 bases and V 6 bases, and 9 bases lay outside the gene matches. There are 14 residues in the CDR3. The full variable domain, in which reference TRBV18 and TRBJ2-1 provide the parts outside the CDR3, is NAGVMQNPRHLVRRRGQEARLRCSPMKGHSHVYWYRQLPEEGLKFMVYLQKENIIDESGMPKERFSAEFPKEGPSILRIQQVVRGDSAAYFCASSHRQGVNEQFFGPGTRLTVL.

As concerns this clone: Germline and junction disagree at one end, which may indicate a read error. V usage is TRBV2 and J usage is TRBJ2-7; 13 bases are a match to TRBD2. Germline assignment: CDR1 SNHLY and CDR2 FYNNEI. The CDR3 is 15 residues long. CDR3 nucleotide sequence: TGTGCCAGCAGTGACCGCACCGGGACTAGCGGGATCATCAACTTC. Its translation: CASSDRTGTSGIINF.